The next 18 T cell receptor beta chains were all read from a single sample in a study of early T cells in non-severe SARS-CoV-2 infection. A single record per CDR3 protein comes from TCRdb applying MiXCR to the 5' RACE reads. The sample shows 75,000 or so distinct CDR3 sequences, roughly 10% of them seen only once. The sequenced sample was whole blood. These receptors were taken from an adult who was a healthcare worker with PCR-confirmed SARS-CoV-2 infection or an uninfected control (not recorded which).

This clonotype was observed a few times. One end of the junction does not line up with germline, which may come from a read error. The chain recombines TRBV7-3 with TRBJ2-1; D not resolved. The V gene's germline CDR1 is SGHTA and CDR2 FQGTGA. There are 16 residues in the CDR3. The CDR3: CTSSAGPPTLDNEQFF. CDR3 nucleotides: TGTACCAGCAGCGCCGGCCCTCCGACCCTGGACAATGAGCAGTTCTTC.

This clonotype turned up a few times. The CDR3 nucleotides are TGTGCCAGCAGTCCCCTTTGGGGGACCGGGGAGCTGTTTTTT. Encoded protein: CASSPLWGTGELFF. The rearrangement joins TRBV6-2 or TRBV6-3 to TRBJ2-2; either TRBD1 or TRBD2 may supply D (5 bases each). V was shortened by 5 bases and J by 5 bases, with 12 bases between the two germline ends. This CDR3 has 14 amino acids. Germline CDR1 is MNHEY and CDR2 is SVGEGT.

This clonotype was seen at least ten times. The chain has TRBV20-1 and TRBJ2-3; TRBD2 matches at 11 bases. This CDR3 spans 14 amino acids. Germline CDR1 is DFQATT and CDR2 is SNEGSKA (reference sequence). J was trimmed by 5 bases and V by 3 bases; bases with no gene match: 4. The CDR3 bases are TGCAGTGCTAGGTCGGGACTAGCGGTAGATACGCAGTATTTT. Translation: CSARSGLAVDTQYF.

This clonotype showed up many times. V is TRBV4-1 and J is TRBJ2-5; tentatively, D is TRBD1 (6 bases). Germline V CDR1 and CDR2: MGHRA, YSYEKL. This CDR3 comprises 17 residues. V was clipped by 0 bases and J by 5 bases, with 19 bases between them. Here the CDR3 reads CASSQDWLAGVRETQYF. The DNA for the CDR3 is TGCGCCAGCAGCCAAGATTGGCTAGCAGGGGTCCGGGAGACCCAGTACTTC.

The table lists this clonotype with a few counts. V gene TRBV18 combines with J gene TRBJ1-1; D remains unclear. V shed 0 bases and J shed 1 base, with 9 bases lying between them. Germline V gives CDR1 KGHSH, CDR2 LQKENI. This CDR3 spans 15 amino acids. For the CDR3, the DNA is TGTGCCAGCTCACCACCTTCTGCGGCGAACACTGAAGCTTTCTTT. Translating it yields CASSPPSAANTEAFF.

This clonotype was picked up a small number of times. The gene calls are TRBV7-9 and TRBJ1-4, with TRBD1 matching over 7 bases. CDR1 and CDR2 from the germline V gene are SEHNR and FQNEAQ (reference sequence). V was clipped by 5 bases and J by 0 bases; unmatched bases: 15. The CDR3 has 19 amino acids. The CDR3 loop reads CASSRRQGTGKATNEKLFF. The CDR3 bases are TGTGCCAGCAGCCGAAGACAGGGAACCGGAAAAGCAACTAATGAAAAACTGTTTTTT.

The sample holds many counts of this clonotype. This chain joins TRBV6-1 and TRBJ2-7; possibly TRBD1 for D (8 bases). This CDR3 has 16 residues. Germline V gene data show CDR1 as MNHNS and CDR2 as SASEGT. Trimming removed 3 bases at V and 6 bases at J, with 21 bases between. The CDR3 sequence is CASSEEATGVAGEQYF. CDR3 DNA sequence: TGTGCCAGCAGTGAGGAGGCGACAGGGGTAGCGGGCGAGCAGTACTTC.

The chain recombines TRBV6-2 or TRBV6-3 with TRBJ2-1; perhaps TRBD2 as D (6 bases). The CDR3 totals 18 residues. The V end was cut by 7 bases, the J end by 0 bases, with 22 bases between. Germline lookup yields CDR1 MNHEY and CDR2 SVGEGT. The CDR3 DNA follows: TGTGCCAGCACCCTAGGGCCCTTAGCGGATAGCTCCTACAATGAGCAGTTCTTC. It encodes CASTLGPLADSSYNEQFF.

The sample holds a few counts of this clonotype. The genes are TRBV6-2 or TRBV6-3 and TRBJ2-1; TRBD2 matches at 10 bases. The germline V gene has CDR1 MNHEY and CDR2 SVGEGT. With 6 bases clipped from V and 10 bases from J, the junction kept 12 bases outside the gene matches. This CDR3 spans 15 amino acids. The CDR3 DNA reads TGTGCCAGCAGCAACGGTCCCGGGACTAGCGCCGAGCAGTTCTTC. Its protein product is CASSNGPGTSAEQFF.

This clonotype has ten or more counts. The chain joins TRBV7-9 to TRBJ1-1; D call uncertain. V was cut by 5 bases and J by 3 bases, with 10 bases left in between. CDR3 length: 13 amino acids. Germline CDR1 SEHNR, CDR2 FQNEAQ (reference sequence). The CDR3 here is CASSPDAHTEAFF. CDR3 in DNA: TGTGCCAGCAGCCCTGACGCGCACACTGAAGCTTTCTTT.

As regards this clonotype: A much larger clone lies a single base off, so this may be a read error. CDR3 in DNA: TGCAGGGGTCGACAGAAGGTTTATCAGTCCCAGCATTTT. Translated, it gives CRGRQKVYQSQHF. This chain connects TRBV29-1 to TRBJ1-5; possible D gene TRBD1, 5 bases. Germline values: CDR1 SQVTM, CDR2 ANQGSEA. The CDR3 totals 13 residues.

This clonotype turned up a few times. The CDR3, as DNA: TGCGCCAGCAGACGGATAGCGGGCCCCCCAGGGGATGAGCAGTTCTTC. It translates to CASRRIAGPPGDEQFF. The chain uses TRBV5-1 and TRBJ2-1; D is possibly TRBD2 (7 bases). The V and J ends lost 5 bases and 8 bases respectively, with 23 bases between them. The CDR3 spans 16 residues. Germline values: CDR1 SGHRS, CDR2 YFSETQ.

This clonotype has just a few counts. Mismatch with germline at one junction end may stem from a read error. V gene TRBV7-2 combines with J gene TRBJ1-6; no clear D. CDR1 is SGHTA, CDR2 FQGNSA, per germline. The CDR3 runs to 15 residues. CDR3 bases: TGTGCCAGCAGCTTAGTTTCCGGTTATAATTCACCCCTCCATTTT. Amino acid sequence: CASSLVSGYNSPLHF.

The chain's CDR3 is CASSLVGGEEEKLFF. The CDR3 DNA reads as TGCGCCAGCAGCTTGGTTGGCGGGGAGGAAGAAAAACTGTTTTTT. The rearrangement uses TRBV5-1 and TRBJ1-4; D ambiguous. The germline V and J ends were trimmed by 0 bases and 8 bases, with 14 bases remaining between them. CDR3 length equals 15 residues. Germline V gene sequence: CDR1 SGHRS, CDR2 YFSETQ.

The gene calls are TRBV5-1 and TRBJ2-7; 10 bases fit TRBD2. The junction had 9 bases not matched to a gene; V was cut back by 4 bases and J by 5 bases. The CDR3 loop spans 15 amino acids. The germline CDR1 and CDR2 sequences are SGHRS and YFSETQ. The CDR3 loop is CASSVSGTSDDEQYF. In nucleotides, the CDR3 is TGCGCCAGCAGCGTGTCCGGGACTAGCGACGACGAGCAGTACTTC.

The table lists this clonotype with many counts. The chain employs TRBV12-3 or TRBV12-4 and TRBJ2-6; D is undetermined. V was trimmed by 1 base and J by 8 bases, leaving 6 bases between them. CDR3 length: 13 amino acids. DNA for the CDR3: TGTGCCAGCAGTTTAGAGGGTACCAACGTCCTGACTTTC. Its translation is CASSLEGTNVLTF.

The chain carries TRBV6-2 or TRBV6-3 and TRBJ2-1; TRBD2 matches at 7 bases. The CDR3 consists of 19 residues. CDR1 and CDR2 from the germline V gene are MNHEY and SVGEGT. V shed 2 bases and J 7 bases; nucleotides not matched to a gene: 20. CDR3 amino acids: CASSYAGTTPSLRMNEQFF. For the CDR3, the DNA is TGTGCCAGCAGTTACGCCGGGACTACCCCTTCCCTAAGGATGAATGAGCAGTTCTTC.

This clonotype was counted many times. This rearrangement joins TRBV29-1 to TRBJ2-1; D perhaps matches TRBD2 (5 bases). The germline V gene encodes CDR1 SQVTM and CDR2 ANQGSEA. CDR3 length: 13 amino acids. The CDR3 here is CTAEWESYNEQFF. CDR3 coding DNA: TGCACCGCCGAGTGGGAGTCGTACAATGAGCAGTTCTTC.